Given below is one T cell receptor beta chain in context. Recruits, aged roughly 18 to 90 years, lived in approximately 26 US areas. Participants were placed into cohorts based on the clinical history they reported. Donors in Cohort 3 who had recovered were those with two negative PCRs, healthcare professional clearance, or resolution of their symptoms. This sample is part of a study of blood T cell repertoires in COVID-19. Study-wide background: Material from acute and convalescent COVID-19 was sourced from the United States, Italy and Spain.

The CDR3 runs 15 residues. Germline V gene lookup returns CDR1 LGHNA and CDR2 YNFKEQ. After removal of 3 bases from V and 4 bases from J, the junction contained 4 bases not matched to a gene. Some clones are missing from TCRdb's copy, which holds only in-frame ones; the method was immunoSEQ multiplex PCR. In the table there are 160,000 or so clones, more than 75% of which are singletons. The chain joins TRBV4-2 to TRBJ2-3; 10 positions agree with TRBD2. This TCR came from a woman aged 50 to 60 who had recovered from COVID-19. The sequenced sample was PBMCs or T cells enriched from blood (not recorded which). CDR3 protein: CASSQGAGGPDTQYF. The CDR3 DNA follows: TGTGCCAGCAGCCAGGGAGCGGGGGGGCCAGATACGCAGTATTTT.